These 30 T cell receptor beta chains were sequenced from one sample in a study of CD8+ T cells in alopecia areata. Investigators isolated RNA and reverse transcribed it into cDNA to act as the sequencing template. TCRdb's table, derived via immunoSEQ multiplex PCR, lists solely in-frame clones and lacks some. The repertoire holds some 99,000 clones, with roughly two fifths as singletons. Sample: CD4+ T cells sorted from blood. The origin of the receptors is a human donor with alopecia areata.

The V call is TRBV6-5, the J call TRBJ1-5, with 8 bases lining up with TRBD1. The V segment lost 5 bases and the J segment 4 bases; nucleotides outside the gene matches: 1. The CDR3 consists of 13 residues. Germline lookup yields CDR1 MNHEY and CDR2 SVGAGI. The CDR3 bases are TGTGCCAGCAGTCGGACAGGGAATCAGCCCCAGCATTTT. Its protein is CASSRTGNQPQHF.

The chain has TRBV30 and TRBJ2-3; the D gene is possibly TRBD2 (6 bases). The CDR3 has 15 residues. Germline V gene data show CDR1 as GTSNPN and CDR2 as SVGIG (reference sequence). V lost 0 bases to trimming and J lost 0 bases, with 10 bases between them. The CDR3 here is CAWSVTGASTDTQYF. CDR3 DNA: TGTGCCTGGAGTGTAACGGGAGCTAGCACAGATACGCAGTATTTT. The full variable domain, completed using reference TRBV30 and TRBJ2-3, is SQTIHQWPATLVQPVGSPLSLECTVEGTSNPNLYWYRQAAGRGLQLLFYSVGIGQISSEVPQNLSASRPQDRQFILSSKKLLLSDSGFYLCAWSVTGASTDTQYFGPGTRLTVL.

This chain connects TRBV2 to TRBJ2-1; 8 nucleotides agree with TRBD2. This CDR3 comprises 14 residues. Germline CDR1 and CDR2: SNHLY and FYNNEI. With 6 bases clipped from V and 0 bases from J, the junction kept 1 base outside the gene matches. CDR3 coding DNA: TGTGCCAGCAGGAGCGGGAGCTCCTACAATGAGCAGTTCTTC. Translated, it gives CASRSGSSYNEQFF.

This rearrangement joins TRBV2 to TRBJ2-5, with a possible D match to TRBD1 (5 bases). Between the trimmed V and J ends, which lost 3 bases and 5 bases, there was a span of 13 bases. The germline V gene has CDR1 SNHLY and CDR2 FYNNEI. This CDR3 has 14 amino acids. The chain's CDR3 is CASSDGAEWETQYF. The CDR3 DNA is TGTGCCAGCAGTGATGGGGCCGAGTGGGAGACCCAGTACTTC. The variable domain in full, with the rest retrieved from reference TRBV2 and TRBJ2-5, is EPEVTQTPSHQVTQMGQEVILRCVPISNHLYFYWYRQILGQKVEFLVSFYNNEISEKSEIFDDQFSVERPDGSNFTLKIRSTKLEDSAMYFCASSDGAEWETQYFGPGTRLLVL.

The chain employs TRBV29-1 and TRBJ2-3; TRBD1 matches at 11 bases. The CDR3 consists of 14 residues. The V and J ends lost 5 bases and 4 bases, in that order; junction bases with no gene match: 5. Looked up from germline, CDR1 is SQVTM and CDR2 is ANQGSEA. In DNA form, the CDR3 reads TGCAGCGTTTTGCCGGGACAGGGGGCAGATACGCAGTATTTT. It encodes CSVLPGQGADTQYF.

This chain uses TRBV29-1 with TRBJ1-1; D is unclear. This CDR3 region has 13 residues. Germline CDR1 SQVTM, CDR2 ANQGSEA. V gave up 3 bases and J gave up 1 base, with 9 bases separating them. CDR3 sequence: CSVDTPENTEAFF. In DNA form, the CDR3 reads TGCAGCGTTGATACGCCAGAGAACACTGAAGCTTTCTTT.

The rearrangement uses TRBV5-6 and TRBJ2-7; D is uncertain. The CDR3 covers 12 residues. Germline CDR1 is SGHDT and CDR2 is YYEEEE. V was pared by 2 bases and J by 7 bases, with 10 bases between. CDR3 residues: CASSFEHKEQYF. The CDR3 DNA is TGTGCCAGCAGCTTTGAGCACAAAGAGCAGTACTTC.

This clone was recorded a few times. This rearrangement joins TRBV29-1 to TRBJ2-1, with 11 bases matching TRBD2. The CDR3 is 15 residues long. Germline lookup yields CDR1 SQVTM and CDR2 ANQGSEA. V shed 5 bases, J shed 9 bases, and the junction held 12 bases outside the gene matches. The DNA for the CDR3 is TGCAGCGTTTATAGCGGGAGGGCCGGTTGGGGTGAGCAGTTCTTC. Protein sequence: CSVYSGRAGWGEQFF.

This clone was recorded a few times. The V and J genes are TRBV7-3 and TRBJ1-1; D remains ambiguous. V was cut by 5 bases and J by 0 bases, with 10 bases left in between. Germline loops: CDR1 SGHTA, CDR2 FQGTGA. The CDR3 loop spans 14 amino acids. CDR3 sequence reads: CASSPSSMNTEAFF. The CDR3 coding sequence is TGTGCCAGCAGCCCCTCATCAATGAACACTGAAGCTTTCTTT. The full variable domain, completed using reference TRBV7-3 and TRBJ1-1, is GAGVSQTPSNKVTEKGKYVELRCDPISGHTALYWYRQSLGQGPEFLIYFQGTGAADDSGLPNDRFFAVRPEGSVSTLKIQRTERGDSAVYLCASSPSSMNTEAFFGQGTRLTVV.

This clone came up a few times. The rearrangement joins TRBV7-2 to TRBJ2-5; 7 bases are a match to TRBD2. Per germline, CDR1 SGHTA and CDR2 FQGNSA. CDR3 length equals 16 residues. The trim removed 1 base at V and 2 bases at J, leaving 7 bases unmatched. This chain's CDR3 is CASSLVAGATQETQYF. CDR3 nucleotides: TGTGCCAGCAGCTTAGTTGCGGGAGCCACACAAGAGACCCAGTACTTC.

The chain employs TRBV2 and TRBJ1-5; D call uncertain. The CDR3 consists of 12 residues. V shed 5 bases and J shed 11 bases, with 13 bases lying between them. Germline assignment: CDR1 SNHLY and CDR2 FYNNEI. The CDR3 DNA reads TGTGCCAGCAGTCGACTTGTTGAGGCCCAGCATTTT. Translation gives CASSRLVEAQHF.

The CDR3, as DNA: TGCAGCGTTGTAGTGGAGCACTTGAACACTGAAGCTTTCTTT. Its translation: CSVVVEHLNTEAFF. The chain has TRBV29-1 and TRBJ1-1; D unresolved. Trimming left V 4 bases short and J 0 bases short, with 12 bases between. The germline V gene has CDR1 SQVTM and CDR2 ANQGSEA. The CDR3 is 14 residues long. The entire variable domain, with the rest obtained from reference TRBV29-1 and TRBJ1-1, is as follows: SAVISQKPSRDICQRGTSLTIQCQVDSQVTMMFWYRQQPGQSLTLIATANQGSEATYESGFVIDKFPISRPNLTFSTLTVSNMSPEDSSIYLCSVVVEHLNTEAFFGQGTRLTVV.

The rearrangement joins TRBV20-1 to TRBJ1-2; D is unresolved. CDR1 and CDR2 (germline): DFQATT, SNEGSKA (reference sequence). The CDR3 is 11 residues long. The V gene lost 2 bases and the J gene lost 4 bases, with 5 bases spanning the gap. The CDR3 loop reads CSARILYGYTF. Written as DNA, the CDR3 is TGCAGTGCTAGAATTCTCTATGGCTACACCTTC.

The sample holds a few counts of this clone. This chain joins TRBV29-1 and TRBJ2-7; 7 nucleotides align to TRBD2. With V trimmed by 7 bases and J by 2 bases, 11 bases remained unmatched. Per the germline V gene, CDR1 is SQVTM and CDR2 is ANQGSEA. The CDR3 totals 14 residues. The CDR3 DNA is TGCAGCGCATTAAAAGCGGGGAACCCCTACGAGCAGTACTTC. Translating gives CSALKAGNPYEQYF.

Worth noting for this clone: The sample contains more than one DNA sequence encoding this CDR3. The gene calls are TRBV5-1 and TRBJ2-7; D possibly corresponds to TRBD2 (6 bases). CDR1 and CDR2 (germline): SGHRS, YFSETQ. This CDR3 has 14 amino acids. V was trimmed by 0 bases and J by 3 bases, leaving 10 bases between them. For the CDR3, the DNA is TGCGCCAGCAGCTTGGCAGGCGGGGACTACGAGCAGTACTTC. Its protein product is CASSLAGGDYEQYF. Full variable domain (rest looked up from reference TRBV5-1 and TRBJ2-7): KAGVTQTPRYLIKTRGQQVTLSCSPISGHRSVSWYQQTPGQGLQFLFEYFSETQRNKGNFPGRFSGRQFSNSRSEMNVSTLELGDSALYLCASSLAGGDYEQYFGPGTRLTVT.

This clone was counted between two and nine times. The rearrangement joins TRBV6-4 to TRBJ1-6; D is perhaps TRBD1 (6 bases). V lost 4 bases to trimming and J lost 9 bases, with 13 bases between them. From germline, CDR1 is MRHNA and CDR2 SNTAGT. CDR3 length: 14 residues. The CDR3 DNA sequence: TGTGCCAGCAGTGTGGACAGCCTAGGTTCACCCCTCCACTTT. This encodes CASSVDSLGSPLHF.

This clone has more than one count but fewer than ten. This same CDR3 is encoded by further DNA sequences in the sample. The chain employs TRBV5-1 and TRBJ2-3; 9 nucleotides match TRBD1. Germline CDR1 SGHRS, CDR2 YFSETQ. Trimming cost V 5 bases and J 3 bases; bases outside gene matches: 4. The CDR3 has 14 amino acids. CDR3 in amino acids: CASSPGQGTDTQYF. DNA of the CDR3: TGCGCCAGCAGTCCAGGACAGGGGACAGATACGCAGTATTTT.

This clone has a handful of counts. The chain is built from TRBV5-1 and TRBJ2-3; D ambiguous. The CDR3 is made up of 14 amino acids. The V end lost 0 bases, the J end lost 6 bases, and 11 bases lay between the germline ends. Per germline, CDR1 SGHRS and CDR2 YFSETQ. The CDR3 nucleotides read TGCGCCAGCAGCTTGGATTTACAAGCGGATACGCAGTATTTT. Translated: CASSLDLQADTQYF.

V is TRBV29-1 and J is TRBJ1-1, with D maybe TRBD1 (6 bases). Germline CDR1 and CDR2: SQVTM and ANQGSEA. V lost 6 bases, J lost 0 bases, and 8 bases lay in between. CDR3 length: 12 residues. This CDR3 is CSVRTVNTEAFF. The CDR3 bases are TGCAGCGTCCGGACAGTGAACACTGAAGCTTTCTTT.

CDR3 bases: TGCAGCGTGGGGCGGGGGGCAGGTATCAATGAGCAGTTCTTC. This encodes CSVGRGAGINEQFF. The chain uses TRBV29-1 and TRBJ2-1; TRBD2 matches 8 bases. CDR1 and CDR2 (germline): SQVTM, ANQGSEA. This CDR3 is 14 amino acids long. J was trimmed by 6 bases and V by 6 bases; bases with no gene match: 10.

This sequence joins TRBV7-2 and TRBJ2-1; D remains ambiguous. The V end was cut by 1 base, the J end by 8 bases, with 6 bases between. Germline V CDR1 and CDR2: SGHTA, FQGNSA. The CDR3 totals 12 residues. As DNA, the CDR3 is TGTGCCAGCAGCTTAGGGCGTCATGAGCAGTTCTTC. Translation: CASSLGRHEQFF.

The rearrangement joins TRBV30 to TRBJ1-2; no firm D call. V was clipped by 0 bases and J by 7 bases, with 15 bases between them. The germline gives CDR1 GTSNPN, CDR2 SVGIG (reference sequence). This CDR3 region has 14 residues. CDR3 nucleotides: TGTGCCTGGAGTGTTATTGCGTCAGGACGTGGCTACACCTTC. Translation: CAWSVIASGRGYTF. The full variable domain, with the rest looked up from reference TRBV30 and TRBJ1-2, is SQTIHQWPATLVQPVGSPLSLECTVEGTSNPNLYWYRQAAGRGLQLLFYSVGIGQISSEVPQNLSASRPQDRQFILSSKKLLLSDSGFYLCAWSVIASGRGYTFGSGTRLTVV.

This clone was seen only once. The chain combines TRBV6-5 with TRBJ1-1, with D hard to call. CDR3 length equals 13 residues. V lost 1 base, J lost 2 bases, and 5 bases lay in between. Germline CDR1 reads MNHEY; CDR2 reads SVGAGI. The CDR3 coding sequence is TGTGCCAGCAGTTACTTGGGAAACACTGAAGCTTTCTTT. It codes for CASSYLGNTEAFF.

CDR3: CAWSEAGGPYGYTF. CDR3 bases: TGTGCCTGGAGTGAGGCGGGCGGACCCTATGGCTACACCTTC. The chain links TRBV30 to TRBJ1-2; no reliable D call. This CDR3 region has 14 residues. Trimming removed 1 base at V and 4 bases at J, with 13 bases between. Looked up from germline, CDR1 is GTSNPN and CDR2 is SVGIG (reference sequence).

Here the CDR3 DNA reads TGCAGCGTCTCCCGGGACGCCCTCGGGGGAGGGCAGTACTTC. Encoded protein: CSVSRDALGGGQYF. This rearrangement joins TRBV29-1 to TRBJ2-7; D is perhaps TRBD2 (6 bases). The CDR3 length is 14 residues. Germline V gene lookup returns CDR1 SQVTM and CDR2 ANQGSEA. V lost 6 bases to trimming and J lost 9 bases, with 24 bases between them.

This chain links TRBV11-2 with TRBJ2-3; D is perhaps TRBD2 (7 bases). Germline CDR1 is SGHAT and CDR2 is FQNNGV. This CDR3 spans 14 amino acids. Trimming took 5 bases from V and 3 from J, leaving 12 bases between them. The CDR3 DNA follows: TGTGCCAGCAGCCAAAAGGGGGGGACAGATACGCAGTATTTT. Translation: CASSQKGGTDTQYF.

Here the CDR3 reads CASTMGDWTEAFF. The DNA of the CDR3 is TGTGCCAGCACCATGGGGGATTGGACTGAAGCTTTCTTT. The V and J genes are TRBV28 and TRBJ1-1; tentative D call: TRBD1 (5 bases). This CDR3 contains 13 residues. CDR1 MDHEN and CDR2 SYDVKM come from the germline V gene. Trimming took off 7 bases at V and 5 bases at J, with 14 bases between the two ends.

This clone was recorded a few times. The same CDR3 also results from other DNA sequences found in this sample. The gene calls are TRBV29-1 and TRBJ2-7; 13 bases map to TRBD2. Germline V gives CDR1 SQVTM, CDR2 ANQGSEA. The V gene end was trimmed by 6 bases and the J gene end by 3 bases; junction bases not matched to a gene: 2. The CDR3 is 13 residues long. For the CDR3, the DNA is TGCAGCGTCAGACTAGCGGGAGGCTACGAGCAGTACTTC. This sequence encodes CSVRLAGGYEQYF.

The rearrangement joins TRBV4-1 to TRBJ2-2; 7 bases agree with TRBD1. V was clipped by 4 bases and J by 7 bases; unmatched bases: 9. Per the germline V gene, CDR1 is MGHRA and CDR2 is YSYEKL. The CDR3 runs 15 residues. CDR3 DNA sequence: TGCGCCAGCAGCCGCACGACAGGGAGTGGCGGGGAGCTGTTTTTT. It translates to CASSRTTGSGGELFF.

The chain is built from TRBV5-1 and TRBJ2-5; 12 bases are a match to TRBD1. The germline V gene has CDR1 SGHRS and CDR2 YFSETQ. Unmatched junction bases numbered 8, after V lost 5 bases and J lost 6 bases. The CDR3 covers 15 residues. CDR3 in amino acids: CASSLGTGGLKTQYF. In DNA form, the CDR3 reads TGCGCCAGCAGTCTCGGGACAGGGGGCTTGAAGACCCAGTACTTC.